This T cell receptor beta chain emerged from a study of blood T cell repertoires in COVID-19. Germline V lookup: CDR1 SGHRS, CDR2 YFSETQ. The CDR3 length is 14 residues. The V segment lost 0 bases and the J segment 2 bases; nucleotides outside the gene matches: 2. Source study methods: The assay estimated nucleated cells by amplifying reference gene primers. Assay used: immunoSEQ multiplex PCR; TCRdb lists only in-frame clones, some missing. D and trimming come from the DNA, and the V and J calls and clone size come from that table. This table has more than 200,000 clones, 85% to 90% appearing once. V gene TRBV5-1 combines with J gene TRBJ2-7, with 7 nucleotides matching TRBD1. The receptor's source is a man older than 75 with acute or convalescent COVID-19. Sequencing used peripheral blood. The CDR3 loop reads CASSLGDSAYEQYF. The CDR3 DNA reads TGCGCCAGCAGCTTGGGGGACAGCGCCTACGAGCAGTACTTC.